The 25 T cell receptor beta chains reported below all come from one sample, sequenced in a study of beta chain features in type 1 diabetes. What was sequenced were expressed TCRB transcripts, since all of the isolated RNA had been reverse transcribed. Sequenced by immunoSEQ multiplex PCR; TCRdb stores in-frame clones only, minus some. The data hold about 240,000 clones, with around a quarter observed a single time. Material: central memory CD4+ T cells from blood. Source of these receptors: a man younger than 40 in good health.

In this sample, this clone turned up a few times. J is TRBJ1-5 and V is TRBV6-5; unclear D gene. This CDR3 is built from 14 residues. From germline, CDR1 is MNHEY and CDR2 SVGAGI. Trimming shortened V by 0 bases and J by 1 base, and 4 bases separated the two germline ends. This CDR3 is CASSYSQSNQPQHF. The DNA for the CDR3 is TGTGCCAGCAGTTACTCTCAAAGCAATCAGCCCCAGCATTTT.

The chain joins TRBV25-1 to TRBJ2-1; 8 positions agree with TRBD1. CDR1 and CDR2 from the germline V gene are MGHDK and SYGVNS. Trimming at V came to 4 bases and at J to 3 bases, leaving 5 bases not matched to a gene. The CDR3 loop spans 15 amino acids. The CDR3 spells CASSARDRIYNEQFF. CDR3 bases: TGTGCCAGCAGTGCCCGGGACAGGATCTACAATGAGCAGTTCTTC. Complete variable domain (other parts from reference TRBV25-1 and TRBJ2-1): EADIYQTPRYLVIGTGKKITLECSQTMGHDKMYWYQQDPGMELHLIHYSYGVNSTEKGDLSSESTVSRIRTEHFPLTLESARPSHTSQYLCASSARDRIYNEQFFGPGTRLTVL.

The V and J genes are TRBV7-9 and TRBJ2-3; TRBD2 matches 7 bases. V shed 2 bases and J 0 bases; nucleotides not matched to a gene: 5. CDR1 is SEHNR, CDR2 FQNEAQ, per germline (reference sequence). The length of the CDR3 is 16 residues. CDR3 protein: CASSLTTSRSTDTQYF. CDR3 sequence (DNA): TGTGCCAGCAGCTTAACGACTAGCAGAAGCACAGATACGCAGTATTTT.

The chain uses TRBV25-1 and TRBJ2-3; no reliable D call. Germline V gene lookup returns CDR1 MGHDK and CDR2 SYGVNS. V was clipped by 3 bases and J by 0 bases, with 4 bases between them. The CDR3 is made up of 13 amino acids. CDR3 nucleotides: TGTGCCAGCAGTGACCACAGCACAGATACGCAGTATTTT. This sequence encodes CASSDHSTDTQYF.

This chain uses TRBV5-5 with TRBJ2-5, with 7 positions matching TRBD2. V lost 4 bases and J lost 1; bases outside the gene matches: 7. Germline V gives CDR1 SGHKS, CDR2 YYEKEE (reference sequence). The CDR3 is 15 amino acids. CDR3 sequence (DNA): TGTGCCAGCAGCCCAAATGGACTAGTCCAAGAGACCCAGTACTTC. Translating gives CASSPNGLVQETQYF.

A single count supports this clone. The chain combines TRBV28 with TRBJ2-6; D gene ambiguous. The CDR3 length is 16 residues. V was shortened by 2 bases and J by 0 bases, with 8 bases between the two germline ends. Germline CDR1 MDHEN, CDR2 SYDVKM. CDR3 sequence reads: CASSLHSSSGANVLTF. The CDR3 region has the DNA TGTGCCAGCAGTTTACACTCCAGCTCTGGGGCCAACGTCCTGACTTTC.

The CDR3 reads CASSPTGRDTQYF. The CDR3 nucleotides are TGCGCCAGCAGCCCTACAGGGAGGGATACGCAGTATTTT. The rearrangement joins TRBV4-3 to TRBJ2-3; D possibly uses TRBD1 or TRBD2 (6 bases each). The CDR3 length is 13 residues. V was clipped by 4 bases and J by 6 bases, with 11 bases between them. Looked up from germline, CDR1 is LGHNA and CDR2 is YSLEER.

The genes are TRBV5-1 and TRBJ2-3, with D perhaps assigned TRBD1 or TRBD2 (6 bases each). In germline, CDR1 is SGHRS, CDR2 YFSETQ. V shed 6 bases and J shed 2 bases, with 16 bases lying between them. CDR3 size: 15 residues. CDR3: CASTQWGAYTDTQYF. The CDR3 coding sequence is TGCGCCAGCACTCAGTGGGGGGCCTACACAGATACGCAGTATTTT.

The V call is TRBV29-1, the J call TRBJ2-3, with 8 positions matching TRBD2. Germline V CDR1 and CDR2: SQVTM, ANQGSEA. The CDR3 is 17 residues long. J gave up 1 base and V 3 bases, and 12 bases lay outside the gene matches. This chain's CDR3 is CSVDPGLARGGTDTQYF. In nucleotides, the CDR3 is TGCAGCGTTGATCCCGGACTAGCCCGGGGTGGCACAGATACGCAGTATTTT.

This chain links TRBV9 with TRBJ1-2; TRBD1 matches 8 bases. The CDR3 is 15 amino acids. V lost 3 bases and J lost 4; bases outside the gene matches: 8. The germline V gene encodes CDR1 SGDLS and CDR2 YYNGEE. CDR3 in amino acids: CASSARQGQSYGYTF. The CDR3 DNA is TGTGCCAGCAGCGCTAGACAGGGGCAGAGCTATGGCTACACCTTC.

This clone was picked up many times. The chain links TRBV7-2 to TRBJ2-1, with 9 bases identical to TRBD2. V dropped 4 bases and J dropped 8; count of bases not matched to a gene: 9. Germline CDR1 and CDR2: SGHTA and FQGNSA. The length of the CDR3 is 15 residues. The CDR3, as DNA: TGTGCCAGCAGCTCCCTCGGGACTAGCATCCATGAGCAGTTCTTC. This translates into CASSSLGTSIHEQFF.

CDR3 in amino acids: CASSSIPSYNEQFF. In DNA form, the CDR3 reads TGTGCCAGCAGCTCGATACCCTCCTACAATGAGCAGTTCTTC. The genes are TRBV7-2 and TRBJ2-1; D unresolved. Trimming cost V 4 bases and J 0 bases, with 7 bases left between them. Germline loops: CDR1 SGHTA, CDR2 FQGNSA. The CDR3 is 14 amino acids.

This clone was observed a handful of times. The rearrangement links TRBV6-6 to TRBJ2-3, with D possibly called TRBD1 or TRBD2 (5 bases each). The CDR3 contains 14 residues. CDR1 MNHNY and CDR2 SVGAGI come from the germline V gene (reference sequence). Between the trimmed V and J ends, which lost 6 bases and 0 bases, there was a span of 10 bases. As DNA, the CDR3 is TGTGCCAGCAGCCGGGACGGGAGCACAGATACGCAGTATTTT. This translates into CASSRDGSTDTQYF.

The chain joins TRBV18 to TRBJ1-2; a possible D gene is TRBD1 (5 bases). Germline lookup yields CDR1 KGHSH and CDR2 LQKENI. CDR3 length equals 13 residues. The ends were cut back, 1 base at V and 7 bases at J, with 10 bases in the middle. The CDR3 DNA reads TGTGCCAGCTCACCACAACAGGAACGTGGCTACACCTTC. Its translation: CASSPQQERGYTF.

This clone was observed a few times. CDR3 residues: CASRPPGNTGELFF. DNA of the CDR3: TGTGCCAGCAGGCCCCCGGGGAACACCGGGGAGCTGTTTTTT. This rearrangement joins TRBV2 to TRBJ2-2; D ambiguous. CDR1 is SNHLY and CDR2 is FYNNEI in the germline V gene. Trimming took 6 bases from V and 1 from J, leaving 9 bases between them. The CDR3 covers 14 residues.

CDR3 DNA sequence: TGTGCCAGCAGCCTTCTAGCGGGAGGGCTGGTAGAGACCCAGTACTTC. Amino acids: CASSLLAGGLVETQYF. The rearrangement links TRBV28 to TRBJ2-5; 12 bases are shared with TRBD2. The germline gives CDR1 MDHEN, CDR2 SYDVKM. V lost 6 bases to trimming and J lost 4 bases; unmatched junction nucleotides: 9. The CDR3 is 16 amino acids.

In nucleotides, the CDR3 is TGTGCCAGCTCATCCAATATCGACAGGGGGCGAGAGCAGTACTTC. Protein product: CASSSNIDRGREQYF. The V and J genes are TRBV18 and TRBJ2-7; 10 nucleotides align to TRBD1. The junction had 11 bases not matched to a gene; V was cut back by 5 bases and J by 7 bases. The CDR3 runs to 15 residues. Germline CDR1 is KGHSH and CDR2 is LQKENI.

This chain connects TRBV29-1 to TRBJ2-5; D might be TRBD1 (5 bases). The CDR3 covers 14 residues. V lost 4 bases and J lost 1, with 13 bases in between. CDR1 is SQVTM, CDR2 ANQGSEA, per germline. CDR3 sequence (DNA): TGCAGCGTTGGGGGCATCCCTTCCCAAGAGACCCAGTACTTC. As protein: CSVGGIPSQETQYF.

This clone was detected only a few times. Additional DNA sequences in this sample encode the identical CDR3. This sequence joins TRBV30 and TRBJ1-2; TRBD1 might be the D (6 bases). The V end lost 1 base, the J end lost 3 bases, and 9 bases lay between the germline ends. This CDR3 spans 13 amino acids. Germline assignment: CDR1 GTSNPN and CDR2 SVGIG (reference sequence). For the CDR3, the DNA is TGTGCCTGGAGTGGCAGGGGAGACTATGGCTACACCTTC. It specifies CAWSGRGDYGYTF.

The gene calls are TRBV18 and TRBJ2-3; D might be TRBD1 (6 bases). CDR1 and CDR2 from the germline V gene are KGHSH and LQKENI. The ends were cut back, 6 bases at V and 1 base at J, with 14 bases in the middle. The CDR3 is made up of 15 amino acids. CDR3 in DNA: TGTGCCAGCTCCCGTACAGGGAGTCGCACAGATACGCAGTATTTT. Translation gives CASSRTGSRTDTQYF.

This clone has only a few counts. CDR3 nucleotides: TGTGCCAGCAGTACTCTCAACCGGGTCCTCGGACCTTACAATGAGCAGTTCTTC. Translation: CASSTLNRVLGPYNEQFF. The chain joins TRBV28 to TRBJ2-1; no definite D call. V dropped 5 bases and J dropped 4 bases, with 24 bases sitting between them. Germline V gives CDR1 MDHEN, CDR2 SYDVKM. The CDR3 loop spans 18 amino acids.

This clone was recorded a few times. The CDR3 reads CASSQGPSSYEQYF. CDR3 DNA: TGTGCCAGCAGTCAGGGGCCATCCTCCTACGAGCAGTACTTC. V is TRBV5-4 and J is TRBJ2-7; D is possibly TRBD1 (6 bases). Germline CDR1 and CDR2: SGHNT and YYREEE (reference sequence). This CDR3 region has 14 residues. V lost 5 bases and J 0 bases, leaving 12 bases between the germline ends. The full variable domain, with the rest looked up from reference TRBV5-4 and TRBJ2-7, is ETGVTQSPTHLIKTRGQQVTLRCSSQSGHNTVSWYQQALGQGPQFIFQYYREEENGRGNFPPRFSGLQFPNYSSELNVNALELDDSALYLCASSQGPSSYEQYFGPGTRLTVT.

This clone was counted only a few times. The genes are TRBV11-2 and TRBJ2-5, with D possibly being TRBD2 (6 bases). CDR1 and CDR2 (germline): SGHAT, FQNNGV. V lost 3 bases and J 4 bases, leaving 12 bases between the germline ends. The CDR3 consists of 14 residues. The CDR3: CASSFSTSGETQYF. In nucleotides, the CDR3 is TGTGCCAGCAGCTTTTCGACTAGTGGAGAGACCCAGTACTTC.

V usage is TRBV7-9 and J usage is TRBJ1-1; 7 bases agree with TRBD1. Trimming cost V 1 base and J 11 bases; bases outside gene matches: 10. The CDR3 is 14 amino acids. Germline V CDR1 and CDR2: SEHNR, FQNEAQ (reference sequence). The CDR3 DNA reads TGTGCCAGCAGCTTAGAAGGAGGGGGCGCCGGGGCTTTCTTT. Protein product: CASSLEGGGAGAFF.

This clone was picked up a small number of times. This chain connects TRBV30 to TRBJ1-5, with D perhaps matching TRBD1 (5 bases). Trimming took off 1 base at V and 5 bases at J, with 12 bases between the two ends. The CDR3 contains 14 residues. The V gene's germline CDR1 is GTSNPN and CDR2 SVGIG (reference sequence). CDR3 in DNA: TGTGCCTGGAGTGGGCAGGGTCTGTATCAGCCCCAGCATTTT. It codes for CAWSGQGLYQPQHF. Full variable domain (rest looked up from reference TRBV30 and TRBJ1-5): SQTIHQWPATLVQPVGSPLSLECTVEGTSNPNLYWYRQAAGRGLQLLFYSVGIGQISSEVPQNLSASRPQDRQFILSSKKLLLSDSGFYLCAWSGQGLYQPQHFGDGTRLSIL.